This T cell receptor (beta chain) came from a study of monozygotic twins with inflammatory bowel disease. Regarding the study as a whole: Variability in patient repertoires may have come partly from differing immunosuppressive treatments.

This CDR3 is built from 15 residues. Germline V lookup: CDR1 SEHNR, CDR2 FQNEAQ (reference sequence). With the 5' RACE reads reprocessed, TCRdb shows one record per CDR3 protein and no DNA. The repertoire table contains approximately 140,000 distinct CDR3 sequences. In the case of this clonotype: What it binds is not known.

The chain employs TRBV7-9 and TRBJ2-7; checking the TCRdb D call of TRBD1 is not possible without DNA. The specimen sequenced was blood. This TCR came from a human donor with ulcerative colitis or Crohn's disease, or a healthy co-twin of an affected twin (not recorded which). The CDR3 protein is CASSPPGGDSYEQYF.